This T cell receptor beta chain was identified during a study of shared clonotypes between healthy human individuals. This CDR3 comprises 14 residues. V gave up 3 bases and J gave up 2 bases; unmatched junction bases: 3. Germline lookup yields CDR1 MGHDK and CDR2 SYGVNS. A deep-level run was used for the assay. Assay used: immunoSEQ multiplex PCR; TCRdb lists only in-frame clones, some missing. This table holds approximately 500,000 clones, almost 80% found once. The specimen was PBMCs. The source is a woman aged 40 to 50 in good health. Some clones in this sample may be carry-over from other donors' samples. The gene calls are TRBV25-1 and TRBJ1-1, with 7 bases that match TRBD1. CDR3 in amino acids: CASSEGTVNTEAFF. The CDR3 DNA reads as TGTGCCAGCAGTGAGGGGACAGTTAACACTGAAGCTTTCTTT.